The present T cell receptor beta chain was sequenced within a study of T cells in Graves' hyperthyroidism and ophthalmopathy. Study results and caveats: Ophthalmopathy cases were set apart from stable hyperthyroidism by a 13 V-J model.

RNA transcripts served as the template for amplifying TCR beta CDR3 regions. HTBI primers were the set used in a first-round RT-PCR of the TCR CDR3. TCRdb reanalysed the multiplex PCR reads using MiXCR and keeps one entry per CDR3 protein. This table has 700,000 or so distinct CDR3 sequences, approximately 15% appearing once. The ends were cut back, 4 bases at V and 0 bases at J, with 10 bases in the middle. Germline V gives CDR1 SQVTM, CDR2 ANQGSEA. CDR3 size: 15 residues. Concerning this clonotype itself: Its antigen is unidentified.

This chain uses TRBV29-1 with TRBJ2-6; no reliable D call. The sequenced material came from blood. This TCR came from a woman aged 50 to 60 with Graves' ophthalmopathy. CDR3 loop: CSVGGFRSGANVLTF. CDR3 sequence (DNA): TGCAGCGTTGGTGGCTTCCGCTCTGGGGCCAACGTCCTGACTTTC.